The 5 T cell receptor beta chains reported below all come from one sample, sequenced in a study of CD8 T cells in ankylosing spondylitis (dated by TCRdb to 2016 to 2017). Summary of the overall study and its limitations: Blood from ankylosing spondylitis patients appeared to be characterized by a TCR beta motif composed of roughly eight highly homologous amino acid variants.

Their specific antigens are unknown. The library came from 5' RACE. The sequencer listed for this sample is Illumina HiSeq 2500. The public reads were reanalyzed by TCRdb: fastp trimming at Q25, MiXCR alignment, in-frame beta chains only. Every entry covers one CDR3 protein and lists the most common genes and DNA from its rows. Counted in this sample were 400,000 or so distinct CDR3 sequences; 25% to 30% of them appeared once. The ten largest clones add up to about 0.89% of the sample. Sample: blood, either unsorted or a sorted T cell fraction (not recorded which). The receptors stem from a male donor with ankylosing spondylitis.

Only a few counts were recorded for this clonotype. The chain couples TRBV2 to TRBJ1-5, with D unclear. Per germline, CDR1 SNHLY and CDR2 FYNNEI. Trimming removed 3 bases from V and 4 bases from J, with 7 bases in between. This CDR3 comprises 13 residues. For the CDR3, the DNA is TGTGCCAGCAGTGAGCAGCCAAATCAGCCCCAGCATTTT. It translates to CASSEQPNQPQHF.

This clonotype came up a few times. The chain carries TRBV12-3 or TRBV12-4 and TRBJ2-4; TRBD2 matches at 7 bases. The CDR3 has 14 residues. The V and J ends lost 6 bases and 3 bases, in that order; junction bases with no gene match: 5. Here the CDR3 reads CASRRLADKNIQYF. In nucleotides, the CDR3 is TGTGCCAGCAGGCGGCTAGCGGACAAAAACATTCAGTACTTC.

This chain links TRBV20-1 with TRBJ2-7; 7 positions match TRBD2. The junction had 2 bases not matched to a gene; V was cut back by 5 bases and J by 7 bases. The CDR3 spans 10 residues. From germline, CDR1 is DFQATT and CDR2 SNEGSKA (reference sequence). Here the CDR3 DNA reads TGCAGTGCTTGGGGACTAGAGCAGTACTTC. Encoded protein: CSAWGLEQYF.

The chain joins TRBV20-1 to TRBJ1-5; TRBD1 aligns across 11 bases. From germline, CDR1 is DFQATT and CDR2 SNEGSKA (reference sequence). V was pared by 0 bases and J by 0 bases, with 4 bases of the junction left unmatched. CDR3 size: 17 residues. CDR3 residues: CSARDRDRGSSNQPQHF. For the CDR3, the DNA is TGCAGTGCTAGAGACCGGGACAGGGGGTCTAGCAATCAGCCCCAGCATTTT.

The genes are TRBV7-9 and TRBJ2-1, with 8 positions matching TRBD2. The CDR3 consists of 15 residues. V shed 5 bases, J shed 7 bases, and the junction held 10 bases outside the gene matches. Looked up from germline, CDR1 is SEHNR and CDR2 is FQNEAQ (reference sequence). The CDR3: CASSPSGLKRNEQFF. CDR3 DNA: TGTGCCAGCAGCCCTAGCGGGCTCAAGCGGAATGAGCAGTTCTTC.